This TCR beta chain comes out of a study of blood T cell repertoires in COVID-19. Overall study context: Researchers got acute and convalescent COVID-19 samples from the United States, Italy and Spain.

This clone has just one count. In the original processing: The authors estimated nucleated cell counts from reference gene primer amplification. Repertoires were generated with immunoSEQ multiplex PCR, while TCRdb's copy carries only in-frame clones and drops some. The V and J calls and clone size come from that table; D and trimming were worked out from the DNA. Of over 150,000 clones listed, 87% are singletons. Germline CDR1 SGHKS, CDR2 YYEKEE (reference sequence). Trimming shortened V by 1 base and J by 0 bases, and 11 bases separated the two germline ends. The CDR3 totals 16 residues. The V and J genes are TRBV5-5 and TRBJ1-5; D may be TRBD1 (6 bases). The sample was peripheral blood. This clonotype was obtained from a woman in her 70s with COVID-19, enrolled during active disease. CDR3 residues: CASSLRDKFSNQPQHF. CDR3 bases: TGTGCCAGCAGCTTGAGGGACAAGTTTAGCAATCAGCCCCAGCATTTT.